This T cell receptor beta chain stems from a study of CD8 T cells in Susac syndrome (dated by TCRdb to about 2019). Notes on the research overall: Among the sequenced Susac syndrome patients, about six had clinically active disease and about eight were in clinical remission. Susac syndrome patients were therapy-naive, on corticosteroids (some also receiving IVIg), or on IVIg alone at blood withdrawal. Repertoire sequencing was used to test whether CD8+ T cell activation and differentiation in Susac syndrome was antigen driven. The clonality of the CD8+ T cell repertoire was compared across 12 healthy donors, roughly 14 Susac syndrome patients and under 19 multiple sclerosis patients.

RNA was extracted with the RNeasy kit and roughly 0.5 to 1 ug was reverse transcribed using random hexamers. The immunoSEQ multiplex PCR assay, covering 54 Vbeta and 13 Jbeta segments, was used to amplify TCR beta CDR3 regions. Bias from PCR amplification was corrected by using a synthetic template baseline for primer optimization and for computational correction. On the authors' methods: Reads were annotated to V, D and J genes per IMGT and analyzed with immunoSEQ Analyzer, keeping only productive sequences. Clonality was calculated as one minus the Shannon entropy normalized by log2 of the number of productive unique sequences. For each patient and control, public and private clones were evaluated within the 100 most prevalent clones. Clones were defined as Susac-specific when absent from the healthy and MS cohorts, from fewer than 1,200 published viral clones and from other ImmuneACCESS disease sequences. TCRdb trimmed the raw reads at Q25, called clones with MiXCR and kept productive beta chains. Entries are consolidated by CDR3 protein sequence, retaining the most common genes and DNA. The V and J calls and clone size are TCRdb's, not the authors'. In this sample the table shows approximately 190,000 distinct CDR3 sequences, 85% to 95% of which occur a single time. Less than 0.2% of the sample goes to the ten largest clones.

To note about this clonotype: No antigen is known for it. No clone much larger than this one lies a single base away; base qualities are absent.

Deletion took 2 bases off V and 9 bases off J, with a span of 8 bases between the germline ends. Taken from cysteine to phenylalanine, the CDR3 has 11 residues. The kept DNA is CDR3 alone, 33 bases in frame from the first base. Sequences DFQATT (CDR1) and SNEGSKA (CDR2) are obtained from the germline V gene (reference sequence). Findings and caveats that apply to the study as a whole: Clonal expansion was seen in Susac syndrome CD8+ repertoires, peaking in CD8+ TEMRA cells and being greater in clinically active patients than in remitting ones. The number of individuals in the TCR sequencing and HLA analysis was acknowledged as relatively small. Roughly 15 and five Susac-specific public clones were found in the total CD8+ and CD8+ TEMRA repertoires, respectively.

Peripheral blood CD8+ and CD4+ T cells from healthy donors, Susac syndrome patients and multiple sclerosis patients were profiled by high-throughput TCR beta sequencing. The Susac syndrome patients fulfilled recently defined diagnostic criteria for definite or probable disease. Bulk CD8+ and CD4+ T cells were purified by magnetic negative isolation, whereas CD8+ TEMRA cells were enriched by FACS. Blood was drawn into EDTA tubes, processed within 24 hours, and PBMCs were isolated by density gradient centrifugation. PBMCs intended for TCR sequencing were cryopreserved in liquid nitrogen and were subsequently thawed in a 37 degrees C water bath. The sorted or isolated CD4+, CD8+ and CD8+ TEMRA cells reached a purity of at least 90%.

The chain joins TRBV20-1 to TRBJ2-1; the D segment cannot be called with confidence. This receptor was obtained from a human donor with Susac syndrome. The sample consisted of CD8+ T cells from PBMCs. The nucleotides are TGCAGTGCTAGACCCTCCAGTGAGCAGTTCTTC. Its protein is CSARPSSEQFF.